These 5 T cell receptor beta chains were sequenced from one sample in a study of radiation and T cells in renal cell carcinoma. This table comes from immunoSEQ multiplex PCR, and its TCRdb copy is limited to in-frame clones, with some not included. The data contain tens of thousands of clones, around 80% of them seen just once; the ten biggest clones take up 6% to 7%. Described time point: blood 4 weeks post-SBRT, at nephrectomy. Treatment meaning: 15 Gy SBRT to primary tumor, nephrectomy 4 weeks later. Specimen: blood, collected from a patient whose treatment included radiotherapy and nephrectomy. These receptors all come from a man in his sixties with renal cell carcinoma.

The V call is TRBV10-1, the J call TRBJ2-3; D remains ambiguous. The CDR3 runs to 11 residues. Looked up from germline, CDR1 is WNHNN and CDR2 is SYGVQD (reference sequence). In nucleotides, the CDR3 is TGCGCAGGGTCCTCGGGAGATACGCAGTATTTT. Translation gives CAGSSGDTQYF.

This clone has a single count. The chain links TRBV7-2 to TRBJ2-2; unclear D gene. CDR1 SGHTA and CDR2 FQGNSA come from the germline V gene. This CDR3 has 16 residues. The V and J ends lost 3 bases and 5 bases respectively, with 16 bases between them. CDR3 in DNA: TGTGCCAGCAGCTTGTATGCCTCCCCTCCGACCGGGGAGCTGTTTTTT. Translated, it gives CASSLYASPPTGELFF.

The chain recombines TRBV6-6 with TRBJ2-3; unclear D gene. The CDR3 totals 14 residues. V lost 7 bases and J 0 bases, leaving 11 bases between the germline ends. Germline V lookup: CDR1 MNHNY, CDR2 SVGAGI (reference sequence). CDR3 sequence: CASKEETSTDTQYF. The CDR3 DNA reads TGTGCCAGCAAGGAAGAGACTAGCACAGATACGCAGTATTTT.

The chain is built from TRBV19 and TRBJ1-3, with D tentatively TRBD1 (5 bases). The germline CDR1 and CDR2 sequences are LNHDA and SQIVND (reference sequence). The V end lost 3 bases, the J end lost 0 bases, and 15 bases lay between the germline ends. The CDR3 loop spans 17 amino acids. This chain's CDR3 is CASSIVGRSDSGNTIYF. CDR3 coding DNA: TGTGCCAGTAGTATCGTGGGGCGGAGCGACTCTGGAAACACCATATATTTT.

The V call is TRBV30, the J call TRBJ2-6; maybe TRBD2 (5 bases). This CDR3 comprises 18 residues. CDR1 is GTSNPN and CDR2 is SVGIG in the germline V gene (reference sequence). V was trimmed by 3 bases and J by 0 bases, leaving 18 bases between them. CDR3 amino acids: CAWRPSRVYLSGANVLTF. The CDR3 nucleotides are TGTGCCTGGAGGCCCTCGAGGGTTTACCTCTCTGGGGCCAACGTCCTGACTTTC.